This is a list of T cell receptor beta chains from one sample in a study of CD8 T cells in ankylosing spondylitis. Each CDR3 protein gets one entry after TCRdb re-called the 5' RACE reads with MiXCR. Altogether around 890,000 distinct CDR3 sequences are present, about 11% being singletons, with the ten largest covering 0.51%. Material: blood, either unsorted or a sorted T cell fraction (not recorded which). Source of these receptors: a male donor with ankylosing spondylitis. Both conserved end residues are part of each CDR3. The D gene is left open where the match is weak. Rows give clone size only sometimes, using once, few, many, or a class for an expanded clone.

j_call d_call cdr3_length clone_size v_call cdr3_nt cdr3_aa
TRBJ1-1 . 12 few TRBV20-1 TGCAGTGCTGGTGAATGGTTCGCTGAAGCTTTCTTT CSAGEWFAEAFF
TRBJ1-2 . 13 few TRBV7-2 TGTGCCAGTGCCAGTCTTAATTACTATGGCTACACCTTC CASASLNYYGYTF
TRBJ2-6 . 17 few TRBV6-2/TRBV6-3 TGTGCCAGCAGTTCTCTTATTAGGGGAATTGGGGCCAACGTCCTGACTTTC CASSSLIRGIGANVLTF
TRBJ2-2 TRBD1 16 few TRBV20-1 TGCAGTGCTAGAGATCAGGGACAGGGTGGCACCGGGGAGCTGTTTTTT CSARDQGQGGTGELFF
TRBJ2-3 TRBD2 16 many TRBV5-1 TGCGCCAGCAGCTTCGGACTAGCGGGAGAAGCAGATACGCAGTATTTT CASSFGLAGEADTQYF
TRBJ1-5 . 12 . TRBV7-6 TGTGCCAGCGCGGAGTTGTATCAGCCCCAGCATTTT CASAELYQPQHF
TRBJ2-7 TRBD2 13 few TRBV20-1 TGCAGTGCAACTAGCGGGAGTAGGGACGAGCAGTACTTC CSATSGSRDEQYF
TRBJ2-5 . 12 many TRBV20-1 TGCAGTGCTAGACGAGGGGAAGAGACCCAGTACTTC CSARRGEETQYF
TRBJ2-4 . 14 . TRBV7-2 TGTGCCAGCAGCACGCAGACCCGGCGGTACATTCAGTACTTC CASSTQTRRYIQYF
TRBJ1-6 TRBD1 16 few TRBV19 TGTGCCAGTAGCCGGGACAGGGGTTTCTATAATTCACCCCTCCACTTT CASSRDRGFYNSPLHF
TRBJ2-1 . 14 . TRBV7-9 TGTGCCAGCAGCTTAAGGATGTTCTACAATGAGCAGTTCTTC CASSLRMFYNEQFF
TRBJ2-1 . 16 many TRBV20-1 TGCAGTGCTAGAGATGCCCGTTACAACGGGTACAATGAGCAGTTCTTC CSARDARYNGYNEQFF
TRBJ1-6 . 17 many TRBV4-2 TGTGCCAGCAGCCAAGATCTAACGTGGTCCTATAATTCACCCCTCCACTTT CASSQDLTWSYNSPLHF
TRBJ1-5 . 13 few TRBV7-2 TGTGCCAGCAGCTTATTTGTTTTTCAGCCCCAGCATTTT CASSLFVFQPQHF
TRBJ2-3 TRBD2 13 many TRBV29-1 TGCAGCGTTGGGACTAGATACACAGATACGCAGTATTTT CSVGTRYTDTQYF
TRBJ2-1 TRBD2 15 . TRBV11-2 TGTGCCAGCAGCTCCGGGACTAGCGGGAGGCATGAGCAGTTCTTC CASSSGTSGRHEQFF
TRBJ1-1 TRBD1 14 few TRBV6-5 TGTGCCAGCAGTTGGACAGGGTTTCGCTCTGAAGCTTTCTTT CASSWTGFRSEAFF
TRBJ2-2 TRBD1 16 . TRBV6-1 TGTGCCAGCAGGATAACCGGGACAGCGAACACCGGGGAGCTGTTTTTT CASRITGTANTGELFF
TRBJ2-1 . 15 few TRBV20-1 TGCAGTGCTAGGTCGGTGACAGTTTTCCGGAATGAGCAGTTCTTC CSARSVTVFRNEQFF
TRBJ2-3 TRBD2 15 few TRBV10-3 TGTGCCATCGGTCGGCGGGGGAGTAGCACAGATACGCAGTATTTT CAIGRRGSSTDTQYF
TRBJ1-1 TRBD1 18 many TRBV6-5 TGTGCCAGCAGTTACTCGACTGGCAGACAGGGGATGAACACTGAAGCTTTCTTT CASSYSTGRQGMNTEAFF
TRBJ2-1 TRBD2 16 many TRBV20-1 TGCAGTGCTAAGTTTTCCGGCGGGGGGGCGTTTGATGAGCAGTTCTTC CSAKFSGGGAFDEQFF
TRBJ2-1 TRBD2 13 many TRBV6-6 TGTGCCACCCGGACTAGCGGATACAATGAGCAGTTCTTC CATRTSGYNEQFF
TRBJ2-7 . 13 . TRBV7-2 TGTGCCAGCAGCACGTCCTCGACCTACGAGCAGTACTTC CASSTSSTYEQYF
TRBJ2-5 . 14 many TRBV15 TGTGCCACCAGTTTAGGAACGGTCCAAGAGACCCAGTACTTC CATSLGTVQETQYF
TRBJ1-1 . 16 few TRBV10-3 TGTGCCATCAGACCGACGGGACCAAGCGGGAACACTGAAGCTTTCTTT CAIRPTGPSGNTEAFF
TRBJ1-6 . 15 many TRBV5-1 TGCGCCAGCAGCTTGGTGGGGCGCGCGGTCTCGCCCCTCCACTTT CASSLVGRAVSPLHF
TRBJ2-7 . 15 many TRBV7-8 TGTGCCAGCAGCTTTTTTCGGGCCCCGGCCTACGAGCAGTACTTC CASSFFRAPAYEQYF
TRBJ2-7 TRBD2 13 once TRBV5-5 TGTGCCAGCAGCCGGGAGGATTCCTACGAGCAGTACTTC CASSREDSYEQYF
TRBJ2-7 TRBD1 15 few TRBV5-1 TGCGCCAGCAGCGACCGGGACAGGGGGACGTACGAGCAGTACTTC CASSDRDRGTYEQYF
TRBJ2-7 TRBD2 16 . TRBV5-1 TGCGCCAGCAGCTTCCTGACTAGCGGTATATCCTACGAGCAGTACTTC CASSFLTSGISYEQYF
TRBJ1-1 . 14 . TRBV7-9 TGTGCCAGCAGCTTAAGTTCCCAGAACACTGAAGCTTTCTTT CASSLSSQNTEAFF
TRBJ1-1 . 14 few TRBV6-5 TGTGCCAGCAGTTACCCTGGACTGATCACTGAAGCTTTCTTT CASSYPGLITEAFF
TRBJ2-3 . 14 few TRBV28 TGTGCCAGCAGAACCGCAGAATCCACAGATACGCAGTATTTT CASRTAESTDTQYF
TRBJ2-1 TRBD2 16 . TRBV19 TGTGCCAGTAGGGGACCGGGACTAGCGGCTTACAATGAGCAGTTCTTC CASRGPGLAAYNEQFF
TRBJ1-6 . 15 . TRBV6-2/TRBV6-3 TGTGCCAGCAGGCTCCCGGGACAAGCAGGTTCACCCCTCCACTTT CASRLPGQAGSPLHF
TRBJ1-2 TRBD1 13 . TRBV11-2 TGTGCCAGCAGCGGTGACAGGGCGGCTGGCTACACCTTC CASSGDRAAGYTF
TRBJ2-7 TRBD2 15 . TRBV2 TGTGCCAGCAGTGGCGCTAGCGGGTACTCCTACGAGCAGTACTTC CASSGASGYSYEQYF
TRBJ2-1 . 12 many TRBV29-1 TGCAGCGTTGACAGGGGATATAATGAGCAGTTCTTC CSVDRGYNEQFF
TRBJ1-1 . 15 . TRBV24-1 TGTGCCACCAGTGACCCCTCCAGGGGCGAGACTGAAGCTTTCTTT CATSDPSRGETEAFF
TRBJ2-1 TRBD2 16 . TRBV24-1 TGTGCCACCAGTGATCCCGGGACTAGCGGGGTCGGGGAGCAGTTCTTC CATSDPGTSGVGEQFF